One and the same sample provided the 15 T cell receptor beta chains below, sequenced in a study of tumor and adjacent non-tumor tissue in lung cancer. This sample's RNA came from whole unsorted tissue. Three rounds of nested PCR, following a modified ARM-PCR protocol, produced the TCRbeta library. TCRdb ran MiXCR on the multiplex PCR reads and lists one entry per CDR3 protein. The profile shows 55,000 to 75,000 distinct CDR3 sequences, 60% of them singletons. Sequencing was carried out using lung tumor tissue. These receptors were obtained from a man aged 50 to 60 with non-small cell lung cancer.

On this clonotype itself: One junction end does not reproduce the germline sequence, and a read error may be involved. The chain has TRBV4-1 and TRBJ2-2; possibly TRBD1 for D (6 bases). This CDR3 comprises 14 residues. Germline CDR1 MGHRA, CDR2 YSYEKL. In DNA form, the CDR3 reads TGTGCCTGCGGACAGCCAATAATTACCGGGGAGCTGTTTTTT. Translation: CACGQPIITGELFF.

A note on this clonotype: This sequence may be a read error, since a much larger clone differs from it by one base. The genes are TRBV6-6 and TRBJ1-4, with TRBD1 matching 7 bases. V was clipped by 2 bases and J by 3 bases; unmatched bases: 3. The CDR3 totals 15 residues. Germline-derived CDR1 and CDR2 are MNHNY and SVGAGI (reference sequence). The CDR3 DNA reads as TGTGCCAGCAGTTACACCGGGACAGCTAATGAAAAACTGTTTTTT. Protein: CASSYTGTANEKLFF.

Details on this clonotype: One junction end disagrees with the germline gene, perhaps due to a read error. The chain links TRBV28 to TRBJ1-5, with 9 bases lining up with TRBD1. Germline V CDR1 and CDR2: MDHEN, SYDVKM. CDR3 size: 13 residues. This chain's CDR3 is CVSRTGGHQLQHF. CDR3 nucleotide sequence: TGTGTCAGCAGAACAGGGGGCCATCAGCTCCAGCATTTT.

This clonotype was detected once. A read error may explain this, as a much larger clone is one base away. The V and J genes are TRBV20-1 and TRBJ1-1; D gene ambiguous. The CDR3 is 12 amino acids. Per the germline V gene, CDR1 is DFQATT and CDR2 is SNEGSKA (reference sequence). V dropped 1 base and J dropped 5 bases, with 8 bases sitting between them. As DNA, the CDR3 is TGCAGTGCTAGAGGACCCGGGACTGAAGCTTTCTTT. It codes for CSARGPGTEAFF.

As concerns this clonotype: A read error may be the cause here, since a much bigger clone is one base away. The CDR3 sequence is CASNHSDGNEKLFF. The CDR3 DNA reads as TGTGCCAGCAACCACTCGGACGGAAATGAAAAACTGTTTTTT. V gene TRBV14 combines with J gene TRBJ1-4; D is undetermined. Germline CDR1 SGHDN, CDR2 FVKESK. V lost 7 bases and J 5 bases, leaving 14 bases between the germline ends. The CDR3 totals 14 residues.

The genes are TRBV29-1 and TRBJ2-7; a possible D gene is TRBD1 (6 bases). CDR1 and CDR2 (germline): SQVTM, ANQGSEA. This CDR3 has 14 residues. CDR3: CSVRTGCASYEQYF. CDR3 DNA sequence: TGCAGTGTCAGAACAGGGTGCGCCTCCTACGAGCAGTACTTC.

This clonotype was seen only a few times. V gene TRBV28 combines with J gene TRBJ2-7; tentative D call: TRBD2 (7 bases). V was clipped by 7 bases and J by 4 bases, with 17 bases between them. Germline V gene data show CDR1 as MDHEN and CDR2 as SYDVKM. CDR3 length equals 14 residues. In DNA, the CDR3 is TGTGCCAGCACCATGGGGGGGCGAGGATACGAGCAGTACTTC. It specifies CASTMGGRGYEQYF.

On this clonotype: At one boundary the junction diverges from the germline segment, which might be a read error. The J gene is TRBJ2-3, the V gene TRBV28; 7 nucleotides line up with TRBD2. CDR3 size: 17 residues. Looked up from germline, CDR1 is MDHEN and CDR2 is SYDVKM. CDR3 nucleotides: TGTGCCAGTAGTTTTGGGCTAGCGGAGGGGCGAGGAGATACGCAGTATTTT. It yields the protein CASSFGLAEGRGDTQYF.

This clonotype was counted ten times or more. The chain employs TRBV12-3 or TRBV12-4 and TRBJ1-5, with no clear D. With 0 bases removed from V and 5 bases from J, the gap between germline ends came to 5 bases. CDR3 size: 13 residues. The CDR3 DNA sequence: TGTGCCAGCAGTTTAGCTCGGGATCAGCCCCAGCATTTT. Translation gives CASSLARDQPQHF.

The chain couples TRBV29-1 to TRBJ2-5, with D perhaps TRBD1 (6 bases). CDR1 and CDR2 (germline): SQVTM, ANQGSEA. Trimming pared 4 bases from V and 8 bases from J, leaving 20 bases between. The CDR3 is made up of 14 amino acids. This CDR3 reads CSVAPGQLGDTQYF. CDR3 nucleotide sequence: TGCAGCGTTGCACCCGGACAGCTCGGAGATACCCAGTACTTC.

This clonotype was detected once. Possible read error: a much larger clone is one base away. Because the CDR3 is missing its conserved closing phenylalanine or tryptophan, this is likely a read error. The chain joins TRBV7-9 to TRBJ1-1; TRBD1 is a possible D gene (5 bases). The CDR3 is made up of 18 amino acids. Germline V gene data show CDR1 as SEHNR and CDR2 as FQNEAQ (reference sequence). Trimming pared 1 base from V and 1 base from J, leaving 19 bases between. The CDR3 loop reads CASSLGLGGGSTNTEAFS. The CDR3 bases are TGTGCCAGCAGCTTAGGGCTGGGGGGTGGGTCCACGAACACTGAAGCTTTCTCT.

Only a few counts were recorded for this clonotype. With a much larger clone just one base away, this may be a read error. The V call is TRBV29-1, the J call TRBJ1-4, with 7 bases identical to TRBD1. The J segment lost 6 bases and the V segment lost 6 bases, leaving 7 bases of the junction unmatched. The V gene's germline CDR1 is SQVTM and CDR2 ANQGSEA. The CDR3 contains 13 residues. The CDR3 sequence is CSVLIGGHEKLFF. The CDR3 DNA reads TGCAGCGTCTTGATAGGGGGCCATGAAAAACTGTTTTTT.

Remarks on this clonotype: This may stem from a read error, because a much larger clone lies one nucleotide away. CDR3 sequence reads: CTSSLDQGNTEQYF. DNA of the CDR3: TGTACCAGCAGCTTAGATCAGGGCAATACAGAGCAGTACTTC. The chain joins TRBV7-9 to TRBJ2-7, with D possibly matching TRBD1 (5 bases). The CDR3 consists of 14 residues. Per the germline V gene, CDR1 is SEHNR and CDR2 is FQNEAQ (reference sequence). Filled out from reference TRBV7-9 and TRBJ2-7, the complete variable domain reads DTGVSQNPRHKITKRGQNVTFRCDPISEHNRLYWYRQTLGQGPEFLTYFQNEAQLEKSRLLSDRFSAERPKGSFSTLEIQRTEQGDSAMYLCTSSLDQGNTEQYFGPGTRLTVT.

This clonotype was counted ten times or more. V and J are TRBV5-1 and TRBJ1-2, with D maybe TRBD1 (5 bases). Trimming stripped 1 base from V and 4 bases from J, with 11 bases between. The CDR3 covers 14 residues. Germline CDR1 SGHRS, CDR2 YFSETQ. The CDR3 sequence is CASSLRGSAYGYTF. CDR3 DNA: TGCGCCAGCAGCTTGAGGGGTTCCGCCTATGGCTACACCTTC. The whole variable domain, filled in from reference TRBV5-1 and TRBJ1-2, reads KAGVTQTPRYLIKTRGQQVTLSCSPISGHRSVSWYQQTPGQGLQFLFEYFSETQRNKGNFPGRFSGRQFSNSRSEMNVSTLELGDSALYLCASSLRGSAYGYTFGSGTRLTVV.

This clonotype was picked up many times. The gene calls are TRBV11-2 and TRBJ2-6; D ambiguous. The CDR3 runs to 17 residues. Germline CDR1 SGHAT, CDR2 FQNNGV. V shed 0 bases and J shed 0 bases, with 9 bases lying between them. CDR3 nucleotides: TGTGCCAGCAGCTTAGACTGGCGGCGCTCTGGGGCCAACGTCCTGACTTTC. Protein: CASSLDWRRSGANVLTF. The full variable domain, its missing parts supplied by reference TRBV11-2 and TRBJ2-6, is EAGVAQSPRYKIIEKRQSVAFWCNPISGHATLYWYQQILGQGPKLLIQFQNNGVVDDSQLPKDRFSAERLKGVDSTLKIQPAKLEDSAVYLCASSLDWRRSGANVLTFGAGSRLTVL.